The T cell receptor (beta chain) under discussion was sequenced for a study of T cells in Graves' hyperthyroidism and ophthalmopathy (dated 2019 in TCRdb). As for the study more broadly: Peripheral blood samples were taken at initial diagnosis, before any treatment was given. Whether ophthalmopathy could be predicted prospectively was tested in an independent validation cohort made up of roughly 20 hyperthyroidism patients plus 17 patients who later progressed to ophthalmopathy. For training and testing, the 100 or so patients in the discovery cohort were randomly divided in a 7:3 ratio. Following sampling, methimazole starting at 30 mg daily was given to hyperthyroidism patients, and high-dose intravenous methylprednisolone was given to ophthalmopathy patients. In addition, the study compared T-cell repertoires in thyroid tissue and in blood from several Graves' hyperthyroidism patients. According to the paper, TCR Vbeta CDR3 sequencing was carried out on 135 peripheral blood samples, which came from some 41 ophthalmopathy, around 75 hyperthyroidism and approximately 17 progressor patients. To identify TCR V-J signatures that set the groups apart, the researchers used a discovery cohort of 90 to 100 patients, made up of 40 to 45 with Graves' ophthalmopathy and some 60 with stable Graves' hyperthyroidism. What the work shows at the level of the full study, not this receptor alone: A 13 V-J signature model separated ophthalmopathy from stable hyperthyroidism, with approximately 87% sensitivity and roughly 81% specificity in cross-validation and 80%/75% in testing. Most expanded thyroid clonotypes (frequency above 0.001) were also detected in blood, a finding suggesting that blood repertoires may reflect thyroid immune responses. In validation, progression to ophthalmopathy was predicted by the model with 70.59% sensitivity and about 72% specificity, a median of around 5.9 months before onset. No statistical method was used to set the sample size in advance, and investigators knew the group allocation.

This clonotype was seen many times. The antigen this receptor binds is unknown. The record has no base qualities; no much larger clone is one base away. The TCR beta CDR3 regions were amplified from the RNA transcripts. For the first round of RT-PCR on the TCR CDR3, the HTBI primer set was used together with the Qiagen OneStep RT-PCR kit. The libraries were constructed in a second round of multiplex PCR and then size-selected and purified. Paired-end sequencing of the libraries was performed with 100 bp reads on an Illumina HiSeq2000. In the source study's methods: Raw data were processed with SOAPnuke, discarding reads with adapters, uncalled bases, mean Phred below 15, or no exact constant-primer or identifier match. COPE v1.2.5 was used to merge the high-quality paired reads, and each unique nucleotide sequence was defined as a clonotype. Clonotypes were aligned to IMGT TRBV, TRBD and TRBJ reference segments using MiTCR v1.1. Only V-J combinations with frequency above 0.0001, covering about 99% of repertoires, were analysed. The TCS score was defined as the ratio of F50 (clonal expansion) to E x V (chaos), calculated using BLOSUM62-based TCRdist between CDR3 peptides within each V-J. Welch's t-statistics and random forest reduced around 520 V-J features to around 14, which were used in a naive Bayes classifier (R e1071). TCRdb ran its own pipeline on the public reads, namely fastp trimming at Q25 and MiXCR clone calling, and kept in-frame beta chains. Rows with one shared CDR3 protein collapse into an entry with the most common genes and DNA. What appears here as the V and J calls and clone size reflects TCRdb's work, not the paper's. This sample comprises approximately 270,000 distinct CDR3 sequences, just over 14% of them detected only once. Together, the top ten hold 10% to 15% of the sample.

The junction shows trimming of 2 bases on V and 1 base on J, and the gene matches do not reach 4 bases of it. The CDR3 starts with the cysteine, ends with the phenylalanine, and has 16 residues. Of all the DNA, just the CDR3 is kept, 48 bases in frame from base 1. The germline V gene supplies CDR1 MNHNS and CDR2 SASEGT. Hyperthyroidism patients were aged 18 to 65 years and newly diagnosed, with disease duration of less than 2 months. Exclusion was applied to patients with uncontrolled infections, other autoimmune diseases, pregnancy or lactation. Diagnoses relied on clinical symptoms, serum thyroxine and TRAb, thyroid ultrasound and orbital computed tomography. For progressor patients, blood was drawn at the first diagnosis of hyperthyroidism, before any ophthalmopathy symptoms had appeared. PBMCs were isolated from about 10 ml of fresh peripheral blood by Ficoll-Paque density gradient centrifugation. Progressor patients were initially diagnosed with Graves' hyperthyroidism and developed ophthalmopathy during follow-up. Trizol reagent was used to extract total RNA, and RNA quality was then checked on an Agilent 2100 Bioanalyzer.

The chain is assembled from TRBV6-1 and TRBJ2-5; 10 middle bases align to TRBD2. The receptor was derived from a woman aged 40 to 49 with Graves' hyperthyroidism that later progressed to Graves' ophthalmopathy. Material: blood. The CDR3 corresponds to CASSEYLAGVQETQYF. The sequenced DNA: TGTGCCAGCAGTGAATACCTAGCGGGAGTCCAAGAGACCCAGTACTTC.